This is a list of T cell receptor beta chains from one sample in a study of blood T cell repertoires in COVID-19. The protocol was immunoSEQ multiplex PCR, while the TCRdb copy is restricted to in-frame clones and leaves out a portion. This sample carries 300,000 to 400,000 clones, roughly 84% of them seen once, and the ten largest clones take 1%. Sequencing was performed on peripheral blood. Source of these receptors: a man aged 50 to 60 with active or convalescent COVID-19. Both conserved end residues are part of each CDR3. A D gene is named only where the DNA matches it firmly. Clone size is given for some rows only: seen once, a few or many times, or a class if the clone is expanded.

v_call,d_call,j_call,clone_size,cdr3_length,cdr3_nt,cdr3_aa
TRBV3-1/TRBV3-2,TRBD1,TRBJ1-2,NA,14,TGTGCCAGCAGCCATACCGGGACAGGGTGGGGCTACACCTTC,CASSHTGTGWGYTF
TRBV6-6,NA,TRBJ2-7,NA,14,TGTGCCAGCAGGGGAGTCCCCCTTTCCTACGAGCAGTACTTC,CASRGVPLSYEQYF
TRBV6-2/TRBV6-3,NA,TRBJ2-7,NA,14,TGTGCCAGCAGCGGGACAAACTCTTCCTACGAGCAGTACTTC,CASSGTNSSYEQYF
TRBV18,TRBD2,TRBJ2-5,NA,16,TGTGCCAGCTCACCCCGGGGAGCGGGAGGCCAAGAGACCCAGTACTTC,CASSPRGAGGQETQYF
TRBV9,NA,TRBJ1-1,NA,14,TGTGCCAGCAGCATCACCGGAGGGTCCACTGAAGCTTTCTTT,CASSITGGSTEAFF
TRBV28,TRBD1,TRBJ1-5,NA,14,TGTGCCAGCGGGGGGACAGGGGAGCATCAGCCCCAGCATTTT,CASGGTGEHQPQHF
TRBV7-2,TRBD1,TRBJ1-6,few,15,TGTGCCAGCCAAGGGGGACAGGCCTATAATTCACCCCTCCACTTT,CASQGGQAYNSPLHF
TRBV29-1,NA,TRBJ1-1,NA,15,TGCAGCGTTGATGGCGCGGGGGTCGGAGGCACTGAAGCTTTCTTT,CSVDGAGVGGTEAFF
TRBV9,NA,TRBJ1-3,NA,13,TGTGCCAGCAGCGACAGGGCTGGAAACACCATATATTTT,CASSDRAGNTIYF
TRBV9,TRBD2,TRBJ2-1,NA,16,TGTGCCAGCAGCGCAGTGGGAAGCGGGGGGCGGAATGAGCAGTTCTTC,CASSAVGSGGRNEQFF
TRBV10-3,NA,TRBJ2-7,NA,14,TGTGCCATCAGTGCATCAGGTTTAGATTGGGAGCAGTACTTC,CAISASGLDWEQYF
TRBV10-1,NA,TRBJ1-3,NA,15,TGCGCCAGCAGACCCGACAGATCTCCGGGAAACACCATATATTTT,CASRPDRSPGNTIYF
TRBV6-2/TRBV6-3,TRBD1,TRBJ1-1,NA,15,TGTGCCAGCAGTTACCCCCGGGACAGGGGGACTGAAGCTTTCTTT,CASSYPRDRGTEAFF
TRBV4-1,NA,TRBJ1-5,NA,16,TGCGCCAGCAGCCAAGGCCTGGGACTGCTCAATCAGCCCCAGCATTTT,CASSQGLGLLNQPQHF
TRBV19,NA,TRBJ1-4,NA,14,TGTGCCAGTAGTATCGGAGCAACTAATGAAAAACTGTTTTTT,CASSIGATNEKLFF
TRBV15,NA,TRBJ2-5,once,17,TGTGCCACCAGCAGAGAAGTGGTTGGACAGTGGGGGAGGACCCAGTACTTC,CATSREVVGQWGRTQYF
TRBV14,NA,TRBJ2-1,once,23,TGTGCCAGCAGCCGCCTGAAGGTCAGACCCTTGCCACTAGGAACTCTTCCCACCAATGAGCAGTTCTTC,CASSRLKVRPLPLGTLPTNEQFF
TRBV5-5,TRBD2,TRBJ2-7,few,16,TGTGCCAGCAGCCGGGGACTAGCCCGCTTTCCGGGCGAGCAGTACTTC,CASSRGLARFPGEQYF
TRBV10-3,NA,TRBJ2-3,NA,14,TGTGCCATCGCGGGAACAGGGGAAGGGGATACGCAGTATTTT,CAIAGTGEGDTQYF
TRBV29-1,NA,TRBJ1-1,NA,12,TGCAGCGTTGCCGGCAGAGGGACTGAAGCTTTCTTT,CSVAGRGTEAFF
TRBV5-4,NA,TRBJ2-7,NA,12,TGTGCCAGCAGCTTGTGGCGGGGGCTTCAGGACTTC,CASSLWRGLQDF
TRBV28,TRBD1,TRBJ2-6,NA,15,TGTGCCAGCAGATTCGACAGGGCTGGGGCCAACGTCCTGACTTTC,CASRFDRAGANVLTF
TRBV18,NA,TRBJ1-1,NA,14,TGTGCCAGCTCACCAGGGGGCGAAGGCACTGAAGCTTTCTTT,CASSPGGEGTEAFF
TRBV18,NA,TRBJ1-1,NA,14,TGTGCCAGCTCACCTACATCAGGTAACACTGAAGCTTTCTTT,CASSPTSGNTEAFF
TRBV2,TRBD1,TRBJ2-1,NA,12,TGTGCCAGCACGGGACAGGGTGGAGAGCAGTTCTTC,CASTGQGGEQFF
TRBV19,NA,TRBJ2-7,NA,13,TGTGCCAGTAGTATCGGGGTTATCCACGAGCAGTACTTC,CASSIGVIHEQYF
TRBV2,NA,TRBJ2-5,NA,14,TGTGCCAGCGTCACTAGGGGGGGTTCGGAGACCCAGTACTTC,CASVTRGGSETQYF
TRBV19,NA,TRBJ1-4,NA,14,TGTGCCAGTAGTCAATCGGCAGGGTTGGAAAAACTGTTTTTT,CASSQSAGLEKLFF
TRBV28,TRBD2,TRBJ2-7,NA,13,TGTGCCAGCAGTTGGGGACTAGCGGCCGAGCAGTACTTC,CASSWGLAAEQYF
TRBV5-5,NA,TRBJ1-4,NA,15,TGTGCCAGCAGCCCGGACTGGGGGCGGGATGAAAAACTGTTTTTT,CASSPDWGRDEKLFF
TRBV19,NA,TRBJ2-2,NA,15,TGTGCCAGTAGTCCCCAGGGTTCAAACACCGGGGAGCTGTTTTTT,CASSPQGSNTGELFF
TRBV11-2,NA,TRBJ1-3,once,14,TGTGCCAGCGGCCGACAACTCTCTGGAAACACCATATATTTT,CASGRQLSGNTIYF
TRBV18,TRBD2,TRBJ2-3,once,15,TGTGCCAGCTCACCCCGGGGGGGAACCACAGATACGCAGTATTTT,CASSPRGGTTDTQYF
TRBV5-1,NA,TRBJ2-7,once,16,TGCGCCAGCAGCTCAATGAGGGTTGGAGACTCCTACGAGCAGTACTTC,CASSSMRVGDSYEQYF
TRBV19,NA,TRBJ1-2,NA,12,TGTGCCAGTAAGGGGTCAAACTATGGCTACACCTTC,CASKGSNYGYTF
TRBV28,TRBD2,TRBJ2-1,NA,19,TGTGCCAGCAGTCCATGGACTAGCGGGATACGAGGGGAGTACAATGAGCAGTTCTTC,CASSPWTSGIRGEYNEQFF
TRBV6-5,NA,TRBJ1-2,once,13,TGTGCCAGCAAACAAACTACAATCTATGGCTACACCTTC,CASKQTTIYGYTF
TRBV6-1,NA,TRBJ2-7,NA,14,TGTGCCAGCAGTGAAGTTGGACTTTCCCCCGAGCAGTACTTC,CASSEVGLSPEQYF
TRBV5-4,TRBD1,TRBJ2-5,NA,16,TGTGCCAGCAGTCCGCCGGGACAGGGCCCCCAAGAGACCCAGTACTTC,CASSPPGQGPQETQYF
TRBV6-6,NA,TRBJ2-5,NA,16,TGTGCCAGCATCTCCGGCGGAATCGGGCAGGGGGAGACCCAGTACTTC,CASISGGIGQGETQYF
TRBV2,NA,TRBJ2-7,few,12,TGTGCCAGCAGTTACGACAGTTACGAGCAGTACTTC,CASSYDSYEQYF
TRBV3-1/TRBV3-2,NA,TRBJ1-1,NA,14,TGTGCCAGCAGCCAGCAGGGATGGAACACTGAAGCTTTCTTT,CASSQQGWNTEAFF
TRBV28,TRBD1,TRBJ2-6,NA,14,TGTGCCAGCACCACCAACAGGGGCCCAGGAGTCCTGACTTTC,CASTTNRGPGVLTF
TRBV9,TRBD1,TRBJ1-1,NA,16,TGTGCCAGCAGCCCAAGGCGGGACAGAGTGAACACTGAAGCTTTCTTT,CASSPRRDRVNTEAFF
TRBV5-1,NA,TRBJ1-2,many,15,TGCGCCAGCAGCTTGGTGACGGGGGGCTCGGGTGGCTACACCTTC,CASSLVTGGSGGYTF
TRBV24-1,TRBD1,TRBJ1-4,NA,16,TGTGCCACCAGTGATAACCCGGGACAGGGAGGAGAAAAACTGTTTTTT,CATSDNPGQGGEKLFF
TRBV6-5,TRBD1,TRBJ1-5,NA,15,TGTGCCAGCAGCCACGGACAGGGGGCGCATCAGCCCCAGCATTTT,CASSHGQGAHQPQHF
TRBV7-9,NA,TRBJ2-7,NA,12,TGTGCCAGCAGCTTGCTGGACACGGAATTGTACTTC,CASSLLDTELYF
TRBV28,NA,TRBJ1-2,NA,13,TGTGCCATCCCCCTCACCGGTAACTATGGCTACACCTTC,CAIPLTGNYGYTF
TRBV6-2/TRBV6-3,NA,TRBJ1-5,NA,15,TGTGCCAGCAGTTACCGAGGACAGTTCAATCAGCCCCAGCATTTT,CASSYRGQFNQPQHF
TRBV7-6,TRBD1,TRBJ1-6,NA,16,TGTGCCAGCAGCTCTAGGTTTGGGACAGGGCGTAACGTACTCCACTTT,CASSSRFGTGRNVLHF
TRBV6-6,TRBD1,TRBJ1-6,NA,14,TGTGCCAGCAGTTACGGGACAGGAGGATCACCCCTCCACTTT,CASSYGTGGSPLHF
TRBV5-1,TRBD2,TRBJ2-1,NA,15,TGCGCCAGCAGCCTCCTTAGCGGGCCCTACAATGAGCAGTTCTTC,CASSLLSGPYNEQFF
TRBV18,TRBD2,TRBJ2-2,NA,17,TGTGCCAGCTCGGGACTAGCGGGAAGAGCGAACACCGGGGAGCTGTTTTTT,CASSGLAGRANTGELFF
TRBV3-1/TRBV3-2,TRBD1,TRBJ1-5,NA,17,TGTGCCAGCAGCCAAGATCGGGGAGACAGGGCCCACCAGCCCCAGCATTTT,CASSQDRGDRAHQPQHF
TRBV30,NA,TRBJ1-2,few,13,TGTGCCTGGAGCCCGACAGCGAACTATGGCTACACCTTC,CAWSPTANYGYTF
TRBV5-8,NA,TRBJ1-2,NA,13,TGTGCCAGCAGCCCCGAGGAGGGTTATGGCTACACCTTC,CASSPEEGYGYTF
TRBV18,TRBD2,TRBJ2-3,once,13,TGTGCCAGCTCACCACCGTCGCTAGCGGTAGAATATTTT,CASSPPSLAVEYF
TRBV27,NA,TRBJ2-7,once,16,TGTGCCAGCAGTACCCTCCTACAGGGATCCATCTACGAGCAGTACTTC,CASSTLLQGSIYEQYF